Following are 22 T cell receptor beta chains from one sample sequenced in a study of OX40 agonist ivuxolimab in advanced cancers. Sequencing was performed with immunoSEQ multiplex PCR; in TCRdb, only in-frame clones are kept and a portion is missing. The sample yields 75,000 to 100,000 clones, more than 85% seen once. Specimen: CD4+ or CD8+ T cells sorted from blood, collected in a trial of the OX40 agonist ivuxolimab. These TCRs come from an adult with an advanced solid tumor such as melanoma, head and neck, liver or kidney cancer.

CDR3 sequence reads: CASSPTGRGGGVTEAFF. CDR3 sequence (DNA): TGCGCCAGCAGCCCGACAGGGAGAGGTGGTGGGGTCACTGAAGCTTTCTTT. The chain is built from TRBV4-1 and TRBJ1-1; TRBD1 agrees at 7 bases. V was pared by 4 bases and J by 4 bases, with 15 bases of the junction left unmatched. The CDR3 is 17 residues long. The V gene's germline CDR1 is MGHRA and CDR2 YSYEKL.

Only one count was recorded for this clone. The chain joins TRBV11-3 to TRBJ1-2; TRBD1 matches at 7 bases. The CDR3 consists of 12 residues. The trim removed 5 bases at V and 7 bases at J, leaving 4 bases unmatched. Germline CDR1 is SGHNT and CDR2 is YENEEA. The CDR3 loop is CASSRQGAGYTF. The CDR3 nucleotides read TGTGCCAGCAGCCGACAGGGCGCTGGCTACACCTTC.

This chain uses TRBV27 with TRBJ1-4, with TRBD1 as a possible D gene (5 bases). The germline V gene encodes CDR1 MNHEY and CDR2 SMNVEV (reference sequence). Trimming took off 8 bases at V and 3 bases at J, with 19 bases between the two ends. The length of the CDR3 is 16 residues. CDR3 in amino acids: CASSQTRGVPNEKLFF. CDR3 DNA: TGTGCCAGCTCCCAAACCCGGGGGGTGCCTAATGAAAAACTGTTTTTT. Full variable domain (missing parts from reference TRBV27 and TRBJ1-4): EAQVTQNPRYLITVTGKKLTVTCSQNMNHEYMSWYRQDPGLGLRQIYYSMNVEVTDKGDVPEGYKVSRKEKRNFPLILESPSPNQTSLYFCASSQTRGVPNEKLFFGSGTQLSVL.

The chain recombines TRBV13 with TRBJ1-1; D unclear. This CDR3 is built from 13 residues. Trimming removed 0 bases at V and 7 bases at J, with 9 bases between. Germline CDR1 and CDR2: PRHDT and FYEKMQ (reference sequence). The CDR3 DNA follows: TGTGCCAGCAGCTTAGGCAGGCACTTTGAAGCTTTCTTT. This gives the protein CASSLGRHFEAFF.

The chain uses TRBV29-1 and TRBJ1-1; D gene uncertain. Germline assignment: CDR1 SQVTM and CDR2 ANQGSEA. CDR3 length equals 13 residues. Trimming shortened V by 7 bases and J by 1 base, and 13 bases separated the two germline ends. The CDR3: CSAPDTSNTEAFF. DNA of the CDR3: TGCAGCGCCCCCGACACGTCGAACACTGAAGCTTTCTTT.

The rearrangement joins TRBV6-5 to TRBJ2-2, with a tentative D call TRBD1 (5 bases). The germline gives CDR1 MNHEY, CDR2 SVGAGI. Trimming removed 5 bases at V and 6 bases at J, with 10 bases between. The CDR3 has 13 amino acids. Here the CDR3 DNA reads TGTGCCAGCAGTCAGGGTGTTGCCGGGGAGCTGTTTTTT. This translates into CASSQGVAGELFF.

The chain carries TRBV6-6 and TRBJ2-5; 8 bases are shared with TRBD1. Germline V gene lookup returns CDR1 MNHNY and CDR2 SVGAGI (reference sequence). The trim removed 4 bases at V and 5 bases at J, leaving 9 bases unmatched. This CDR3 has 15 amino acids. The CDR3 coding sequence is TGTGCCAGCAGTTCTACAGGGGGTCTTCTGGAGACCCAGTACTTC. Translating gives CASSSTGGLLETQYF.

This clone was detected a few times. This chain's CDR3 is CASSANQGRGGYTF. The CDR3 DNA reads TGTGCCAGCAGCGCTAATCAGGGGCGGGGTGGCTACACCTTC. The V gene is TRBV9, the J gene TRBJ1-2; tentatively, D is TRBD1 (6 bases). The CDR3 contains 14 residues. Trimming stripped 3 bases from V and 7 bases from J, with 16 bases between. The germline V gene has CDR1 SGDLS and CDR2 YYNGEE.

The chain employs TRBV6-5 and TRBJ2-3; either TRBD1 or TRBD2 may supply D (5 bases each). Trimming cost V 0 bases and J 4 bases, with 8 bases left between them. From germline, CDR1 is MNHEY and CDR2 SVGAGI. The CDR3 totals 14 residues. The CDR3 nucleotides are TGTGCCAGCAGTTACTCGGGGGTGCCAGATACGCAGTATTTT. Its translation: CASSYSGVPDTQYF.

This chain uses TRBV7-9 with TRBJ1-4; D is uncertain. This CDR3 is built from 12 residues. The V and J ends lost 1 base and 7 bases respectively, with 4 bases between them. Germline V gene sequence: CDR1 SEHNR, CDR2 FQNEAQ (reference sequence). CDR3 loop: CASSLVGEKLFF. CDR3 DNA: TGTGCCAGCAGCTTAGTGGGTGAAAAACTGTTTTTT.

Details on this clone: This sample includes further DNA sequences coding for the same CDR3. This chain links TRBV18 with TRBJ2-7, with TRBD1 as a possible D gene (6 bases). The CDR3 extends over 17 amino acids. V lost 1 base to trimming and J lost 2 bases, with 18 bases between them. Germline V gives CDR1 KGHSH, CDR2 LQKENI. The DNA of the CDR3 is TGTGCCAGCTCACCACTGTCTGGAAAGGGGGACCCCTACGAGCAGTACTTC. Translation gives CASSPLSGKGDPYEQYF.

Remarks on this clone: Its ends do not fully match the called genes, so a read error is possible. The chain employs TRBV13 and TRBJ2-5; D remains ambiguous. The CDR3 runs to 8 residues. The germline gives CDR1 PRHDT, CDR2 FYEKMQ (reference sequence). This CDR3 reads CASSPKDF. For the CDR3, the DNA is TGTGCCAGCAGCCCCAAGGACTTC. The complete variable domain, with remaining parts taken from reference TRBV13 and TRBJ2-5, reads AAGVIQSPRHLIKEKRETATLKCYPIPRHDTVYWYQQGPGQDPQFLISFYEKMQSDKGSIPDRFSAQQFSDYHSELNMSSLELGDSALYFCASSPKDFGPGTRLLVL.

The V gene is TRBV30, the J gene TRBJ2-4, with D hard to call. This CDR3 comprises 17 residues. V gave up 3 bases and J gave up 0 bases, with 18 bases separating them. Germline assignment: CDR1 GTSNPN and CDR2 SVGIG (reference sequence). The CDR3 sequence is CAWRPYPLALAKNIQYF. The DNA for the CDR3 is TGTGCCTGGAGACCCTACCCCCTTGCTTTAGCCAAAAACATTCAGTACTTC.

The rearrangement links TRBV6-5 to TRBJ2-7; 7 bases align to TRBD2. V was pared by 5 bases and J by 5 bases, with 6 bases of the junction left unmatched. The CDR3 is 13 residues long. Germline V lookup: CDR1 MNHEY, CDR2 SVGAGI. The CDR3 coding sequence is TGTGCCAGCAGTCGAGCGGGAAAGGACGAGCAGTACTTC. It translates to CASSRAGKDEQYF.

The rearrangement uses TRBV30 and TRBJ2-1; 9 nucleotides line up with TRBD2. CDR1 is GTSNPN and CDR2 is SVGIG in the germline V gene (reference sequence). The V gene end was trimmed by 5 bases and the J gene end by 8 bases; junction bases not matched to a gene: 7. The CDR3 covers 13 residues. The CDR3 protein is CAWEGLAVDEQFF. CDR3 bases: TGTGCCTGGGAGGGACTAGCTGTCGATGAGCAGTTCTTC. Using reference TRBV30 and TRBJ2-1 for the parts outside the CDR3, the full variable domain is SQTIHQWPATLVQPVGSPLSLECTVEGTSNPNLYWYRQAAGRGLQLLFYSVGIGQISSEVPQNLSASRPQDRQFILSSKKLLLSDSGFYLCAWEGLAVDEQFFGPGTRLTVL.

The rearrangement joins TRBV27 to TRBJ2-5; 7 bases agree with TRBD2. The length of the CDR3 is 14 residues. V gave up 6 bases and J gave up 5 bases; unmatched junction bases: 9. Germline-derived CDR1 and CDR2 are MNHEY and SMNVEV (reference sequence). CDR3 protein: CASRALPGGETQYF. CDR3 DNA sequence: TGTGCCAGCAGGGCACTCCCGGGGGGTGAGACCCAGTACTTC.

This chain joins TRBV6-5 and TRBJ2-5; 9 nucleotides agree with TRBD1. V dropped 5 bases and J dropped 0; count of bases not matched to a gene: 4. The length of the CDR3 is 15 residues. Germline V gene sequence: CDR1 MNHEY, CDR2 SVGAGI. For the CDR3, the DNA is TGTGCCAGCAGTCACGGGACAGGGTACCAAGAGACCCAGTACTTC. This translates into CASSHGTGYQETQYF.

The CDR3 sequence is CASSPEYHGGTDTQYF. For the CDR3, the DNA is TGTGCCAGCTCACCTGAATACCACGGGGGGACAGATACGCAGTATTTT. The genes are TRBV18 and TRBJ2-3; 7 bases line up with TRBD2. CDR1 and CDR2 from the germline V gene are KGHSH and LQKENI. The CDR3 contains 16 residues. The ends lost 3 bases at V and 3 bases at J; junction bases unmatched: 9.

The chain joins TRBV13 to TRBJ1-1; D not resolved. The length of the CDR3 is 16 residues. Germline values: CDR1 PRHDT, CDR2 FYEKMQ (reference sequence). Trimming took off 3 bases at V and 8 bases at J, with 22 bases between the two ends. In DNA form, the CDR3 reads TGTGCCAGCAGCTTTTCGGGGTCCCTGGGCCTCTCGGAAGCTTTCTTT. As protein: CASSFSGSLGLSEAFF.

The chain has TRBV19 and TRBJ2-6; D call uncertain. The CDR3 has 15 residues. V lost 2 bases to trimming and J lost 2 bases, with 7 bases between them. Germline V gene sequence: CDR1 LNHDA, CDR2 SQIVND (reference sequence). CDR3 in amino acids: CASSITPPGANVLTF. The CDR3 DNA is TGTGCCAGTAGTATAACTCCACCTGGGGCCAACGTCCTGACTTTC.

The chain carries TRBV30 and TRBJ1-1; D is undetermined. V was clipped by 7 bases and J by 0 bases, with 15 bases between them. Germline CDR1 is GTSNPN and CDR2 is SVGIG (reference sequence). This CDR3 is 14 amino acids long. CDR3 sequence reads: CAFRLPRMNTEAFF. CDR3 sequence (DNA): TGTGCCTTCCGATTACCGAGGATGAACACTGAAGCTTTCTTT.

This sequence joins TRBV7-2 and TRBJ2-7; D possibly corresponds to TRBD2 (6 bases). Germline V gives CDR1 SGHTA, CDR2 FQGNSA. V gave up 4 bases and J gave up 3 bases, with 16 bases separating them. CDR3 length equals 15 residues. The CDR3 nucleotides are TGTGCCAGCAGCTACCTACCGGGACTCCGCTACGAGCAGTACTTC. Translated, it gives CASSYLPGLRYEQYF.